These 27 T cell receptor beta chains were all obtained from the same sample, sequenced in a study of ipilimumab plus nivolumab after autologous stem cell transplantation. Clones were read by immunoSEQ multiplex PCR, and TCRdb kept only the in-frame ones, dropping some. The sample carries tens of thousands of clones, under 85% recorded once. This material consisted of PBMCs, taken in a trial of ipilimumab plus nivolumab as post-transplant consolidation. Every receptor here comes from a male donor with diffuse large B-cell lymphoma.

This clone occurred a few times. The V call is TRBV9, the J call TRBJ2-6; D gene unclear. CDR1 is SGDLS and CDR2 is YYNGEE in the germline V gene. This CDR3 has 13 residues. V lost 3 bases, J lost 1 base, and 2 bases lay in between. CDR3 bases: TGTGCCAGCAGCGATTCTGGGGCCAACGTCCTGACTTTC. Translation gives CASSDSGANVLTF.

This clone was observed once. This CDR3 is CASGILGGRDGYTF. The CDR3, as DNA: TGTGCCAGCGGGATACTTGGGGGAAGAGATGGCTACACCTTC. This chain joins TRBV7-9 and TRBJ1-2, with TRBD1 as a possible D gene (5 bases). The CDR3 is 14 residues long. With 8 bases removed from V and 6 bases from J, the gap between germline ends came to 19 bases. CDR1 and CDR2 from the germline V gene are SEHNR and FQNEAQ (reference sequence).

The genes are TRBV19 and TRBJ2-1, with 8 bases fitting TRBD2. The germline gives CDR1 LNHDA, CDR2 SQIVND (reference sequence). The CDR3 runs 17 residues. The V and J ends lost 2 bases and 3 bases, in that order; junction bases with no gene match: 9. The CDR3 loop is CASSILQTSAVYNEQFF. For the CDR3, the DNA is TGTGCCAGTAGTATACTCCAGACTAGCGCAGTCTACAATGAGCAGTTCTTC.

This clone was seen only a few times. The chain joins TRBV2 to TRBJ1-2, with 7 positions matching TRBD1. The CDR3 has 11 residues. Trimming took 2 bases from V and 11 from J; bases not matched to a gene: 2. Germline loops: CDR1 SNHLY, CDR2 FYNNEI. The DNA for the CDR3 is TGTGCCAGCAGTGAACGACAGGGTTACACCTTC. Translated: CASSERQGYTF.

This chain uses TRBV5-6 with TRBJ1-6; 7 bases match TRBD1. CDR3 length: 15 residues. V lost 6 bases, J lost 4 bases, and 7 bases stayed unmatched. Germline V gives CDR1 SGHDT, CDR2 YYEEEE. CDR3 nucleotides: TGTGCCAGCAATACGGGACAGAGTTATAATTCACCCCTCCACTTT. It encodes CASNTGQSYNSPLHF.

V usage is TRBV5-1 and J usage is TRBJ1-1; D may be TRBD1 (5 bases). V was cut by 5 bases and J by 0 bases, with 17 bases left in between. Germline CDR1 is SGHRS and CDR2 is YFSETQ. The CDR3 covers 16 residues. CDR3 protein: CASSRDAGTVNTEAFF. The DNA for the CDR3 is TGCGCCAGCAGTCGAGATGCCGGGACGGTGAACACTGAAGCTTTCTTT.

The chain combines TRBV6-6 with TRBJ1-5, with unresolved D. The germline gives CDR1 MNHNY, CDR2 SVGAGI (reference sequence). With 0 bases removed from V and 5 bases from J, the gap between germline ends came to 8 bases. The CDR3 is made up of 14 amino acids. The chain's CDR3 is CASSYSTSHQPQHF. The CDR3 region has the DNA TGTGCCAGCAGTTACTCGACGTCGCATCAGCCCCAGCATTTT.

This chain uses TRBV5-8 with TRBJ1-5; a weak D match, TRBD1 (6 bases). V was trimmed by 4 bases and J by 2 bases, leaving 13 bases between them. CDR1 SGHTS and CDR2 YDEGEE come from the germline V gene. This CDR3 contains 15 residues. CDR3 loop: CASSLTGSGNQPQHF. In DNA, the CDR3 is TGTGCCAGCAGCCTCACAGGGTCGGGCAATCAGCCCCAGCATTTT. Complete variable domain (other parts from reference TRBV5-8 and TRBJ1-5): EAGVTQSPTHLIKTRGQQATLRCSPISGHTSVYWYQQALGLGLQFLLWYDEGEERNRGNFPPRFSGRQFPNYSSELNVNALELEDSALYLCASSLTGSGNQPQHFGDGTRLSIL.

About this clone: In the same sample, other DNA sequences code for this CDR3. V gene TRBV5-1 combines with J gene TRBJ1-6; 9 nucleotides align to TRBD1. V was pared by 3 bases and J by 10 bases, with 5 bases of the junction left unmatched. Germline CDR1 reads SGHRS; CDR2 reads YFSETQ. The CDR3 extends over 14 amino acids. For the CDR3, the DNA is TGCGCCAGCAGCTCACAGGGGGCTCAGTCACCCCTCCACTTT. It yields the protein CASSSQGAQSPLHF.

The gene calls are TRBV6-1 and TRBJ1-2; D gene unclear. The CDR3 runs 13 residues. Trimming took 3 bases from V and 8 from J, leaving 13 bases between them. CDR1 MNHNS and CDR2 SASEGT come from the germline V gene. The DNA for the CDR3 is TGTGCCAGCAGTGACGGCCTGGGTGGGGGCTACACCTTC. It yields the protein CASSDGLGGGYTF.

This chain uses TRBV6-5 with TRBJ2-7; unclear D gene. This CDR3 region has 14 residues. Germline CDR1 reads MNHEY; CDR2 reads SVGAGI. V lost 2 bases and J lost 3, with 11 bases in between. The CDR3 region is CASSYRDTNYEQYF. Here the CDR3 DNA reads TGTGCCAGCAGTTACCGTGACACCAACTACGAGCAGTACTTC.

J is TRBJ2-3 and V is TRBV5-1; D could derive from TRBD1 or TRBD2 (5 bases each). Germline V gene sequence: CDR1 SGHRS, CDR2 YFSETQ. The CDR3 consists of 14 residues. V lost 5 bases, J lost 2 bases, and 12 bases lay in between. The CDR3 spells CASRILGTTDTQYF. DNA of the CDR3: TGCGCCAGCAGAATACTAGGGACCACAGATACGCAGTATTTT.

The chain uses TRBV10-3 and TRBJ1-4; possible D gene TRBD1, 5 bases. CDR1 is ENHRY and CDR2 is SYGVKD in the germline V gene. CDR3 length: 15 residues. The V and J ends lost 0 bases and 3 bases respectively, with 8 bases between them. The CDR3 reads CAISESGEANEKLFF. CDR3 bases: TGTGCCATCAGTGAGTCGGGGGAGGCTAATGAAAAACTGTTTTTT.

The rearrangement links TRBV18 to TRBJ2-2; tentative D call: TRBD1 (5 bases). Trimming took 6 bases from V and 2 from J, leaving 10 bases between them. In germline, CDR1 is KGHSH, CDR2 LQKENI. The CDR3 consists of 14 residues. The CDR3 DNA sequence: TGTGCCAGCTCCCTCAGGGATAACACCGGGGAGCTGTTTTTT. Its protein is CASSLRDNTGELFF.

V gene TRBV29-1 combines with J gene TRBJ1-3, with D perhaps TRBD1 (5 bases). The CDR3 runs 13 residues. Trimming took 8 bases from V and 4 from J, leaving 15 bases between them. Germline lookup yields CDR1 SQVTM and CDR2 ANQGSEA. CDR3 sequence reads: CSIIQGAGNTIYF. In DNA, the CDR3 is TGCAGCATCATTCAGGGTGCAGGAAACACCATATATTTT.

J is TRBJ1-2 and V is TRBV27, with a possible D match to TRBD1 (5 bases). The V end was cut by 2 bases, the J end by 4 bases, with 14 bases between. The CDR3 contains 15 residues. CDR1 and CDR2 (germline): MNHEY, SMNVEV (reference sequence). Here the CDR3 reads CASSLQGWRSYGYTF. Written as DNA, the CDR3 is TGTGCCAGCAGTTTACAGGGCTGGAGGAGCTATGGCTACACCTTC.

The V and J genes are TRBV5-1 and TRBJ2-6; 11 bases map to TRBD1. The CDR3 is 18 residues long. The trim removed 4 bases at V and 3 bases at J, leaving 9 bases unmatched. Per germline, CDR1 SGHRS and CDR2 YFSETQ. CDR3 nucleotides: TGCGCCAGCAGCAGGGGCCGGACAGGGGGCTATGGGGCCAACGTCCTGACTTTC. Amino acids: CASSRGRTGGYGANVLTF.

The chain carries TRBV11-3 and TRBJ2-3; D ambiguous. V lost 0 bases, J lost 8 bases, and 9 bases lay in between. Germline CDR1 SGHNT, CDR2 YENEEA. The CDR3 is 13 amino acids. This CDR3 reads CASSLDLETTQYF. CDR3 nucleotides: TGTGCCAGCAGCTTAGATCTGGAGACTACGCAGTATTTT.

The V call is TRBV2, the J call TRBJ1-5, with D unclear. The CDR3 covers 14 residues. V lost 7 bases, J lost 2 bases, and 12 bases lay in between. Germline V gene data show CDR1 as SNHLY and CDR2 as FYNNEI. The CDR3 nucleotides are TGTGCCAGCACTAGGGAAGAGGGCAATCAGCCCCAGCATTTT. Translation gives CASTREEGNQPQHF.

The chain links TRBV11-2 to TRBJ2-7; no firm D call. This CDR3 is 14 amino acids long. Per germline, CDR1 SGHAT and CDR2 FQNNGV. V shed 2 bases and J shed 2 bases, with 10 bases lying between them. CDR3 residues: CASSLTSLAYEQYF. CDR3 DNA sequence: TGTGCCAGCAGCTTAACCAGTTTGGCCTACGAGCAGTACTTC.

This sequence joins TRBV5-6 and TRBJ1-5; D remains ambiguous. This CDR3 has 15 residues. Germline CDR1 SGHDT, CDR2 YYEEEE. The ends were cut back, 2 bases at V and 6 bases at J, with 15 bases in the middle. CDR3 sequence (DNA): TGTGCCAGCAGCTTCCAAACCCACCCTGGTCAGCCCCAGCATTTT. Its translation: CASSFQTHPGQPQHF. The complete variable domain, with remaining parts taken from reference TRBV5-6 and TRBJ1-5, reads DAGVTQSPTHLIKTRGQQVTLRCSPKSGHDTVSWYQQALGQGPQFIFQYYEEEERQRGNFPDRFSGHQFPNYSSELNVNALLLGDSALYLCASSFQTHPGQPQHFGDGTRLSIL.

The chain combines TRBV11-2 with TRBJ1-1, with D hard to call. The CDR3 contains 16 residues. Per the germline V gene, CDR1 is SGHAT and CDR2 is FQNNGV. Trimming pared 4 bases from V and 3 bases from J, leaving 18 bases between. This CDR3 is CASSSFPNRADTEAFF. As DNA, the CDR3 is TGTGCCAGCAGCTCATTCCCTAACAGAGCCGACACTGAAGCTTTCTTT.

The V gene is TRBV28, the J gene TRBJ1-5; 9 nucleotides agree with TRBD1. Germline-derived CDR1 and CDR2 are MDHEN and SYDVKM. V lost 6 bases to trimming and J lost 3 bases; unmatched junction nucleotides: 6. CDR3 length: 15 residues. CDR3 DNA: TGTGCCAGCAGGTTGACAGGGGGGGACAATCAGCCCCAGCATTTT. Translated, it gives CASRLTGGDNQPQHF.

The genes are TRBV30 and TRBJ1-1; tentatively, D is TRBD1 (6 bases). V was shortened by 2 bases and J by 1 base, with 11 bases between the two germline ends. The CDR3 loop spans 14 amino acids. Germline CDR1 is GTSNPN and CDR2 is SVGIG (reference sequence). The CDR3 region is CAWSPRGPNTEAFF. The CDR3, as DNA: TGTGCCTGGAGTCCCCGGGGGCCGAACACTGAAGCTTTCTTT.

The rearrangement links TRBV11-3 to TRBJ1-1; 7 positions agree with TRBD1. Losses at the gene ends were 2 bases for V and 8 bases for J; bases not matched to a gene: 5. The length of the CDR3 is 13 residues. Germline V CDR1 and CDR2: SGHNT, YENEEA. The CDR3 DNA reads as TGTGCCAGCAGCTTACAGGGGGATAAGGAAGCTTTCTTT. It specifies CASSLQGDKEAFF.

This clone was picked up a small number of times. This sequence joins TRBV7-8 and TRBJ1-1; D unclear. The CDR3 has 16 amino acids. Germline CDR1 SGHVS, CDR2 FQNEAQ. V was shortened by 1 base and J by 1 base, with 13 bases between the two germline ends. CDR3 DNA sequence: TGTGCCAGCAGCTTAGGTGCGTTGGCGACGAACACTGAAGCTTTCTTT. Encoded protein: CASSLGALATNTEAFF. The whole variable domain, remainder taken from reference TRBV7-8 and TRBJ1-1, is GAGVSQSPRYKVAKRGQDVALRCDPISGHVSLFWYQQALGQGPEFLTYFQNEAQLDKSGLPSDRFFAERPEGSVSTLKIQRTQQEDSAVYLCASSLGALATNTEAFFGQGTRLTVV.

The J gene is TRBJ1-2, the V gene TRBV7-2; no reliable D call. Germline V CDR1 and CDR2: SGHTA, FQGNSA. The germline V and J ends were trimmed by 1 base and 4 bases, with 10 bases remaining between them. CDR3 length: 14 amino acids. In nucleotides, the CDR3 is TGTGCCAGCAGCTTAGTAGGGCTCACCTATGGCTACACCTTC. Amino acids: CASSLVGLTYGYTF.